Listed below are T cell receptor beta chains from one sample, sequenced in a study of shared clonotypes between healthy human individuals. Data came from immunoSEQ multiplex PCR; TCRdb stores just in-frame clones and leaves some out. Altogether around 2.5 million clones are present, roughly 93% being singletons, with the ten largest covering roughly 0.39%. Specimen: naive CD4+ T cells from PBMCs. All receptors come from a young man in good health. Some clones in this sample may be carry-over from other donors' samples. Each CDR3 is given with its conserved first and last residue. Each record gives: J gene, V gene, D gene, clone size, CDR3 protein, CDR3 DNA. A D gene is named only where the DNA matches it firmly. For some rows the clone size is stated as once, few or many, or as a class when expanded; others skip it.

J: TRBJ2-3; V: TRBV7-2; D: TRBD1; size: .; CDR3: CASSLAGQGGADTQYF; DNA: TGTGCCAGCAGCTTGGCGGGACAGGGAGGTGCAGATACGCAGTATTTT
J: TRBJ1-1; V: TRBV5-1; D: .; size: .; CDR3: CASSLGPVNTEAFF; DNA: TGCGCCAGCAGCTTGGGGCCCGTTAACACTGAAGCTTTCTTT
J: TRBJ1-5; V: TRBV5-4; D: .; size: .; CDR3: CASSGGPDANQPQHF; DNA: TGTGCCAGCAGCGGGGGTCCCGACGCTAATCAGCCCCAGCATTTT
J: TRBJ2-1; V: TRBV28; D: .; size: .; CDR3: CASSIPQEGPYNEQFF; DNA: TGTGCCAGCAGTATTCCCCAAGAGGGGCCTTACAATGAGCAGTTCTTC
J: TRBJ2-1; V: TRBV7-3; D: TRBD1; size: once; CDR3: CASSLTVAGTGNNEQFF; DNA: TGTGCCAGCAGCTTAACGGTGGCCGGGACAGGGAACAATGAGCAGTTCTTC
J: TRBJ2-3; V: TRBV7-8; D: TRBD2; size: .; CDR3: CASSQYRDYLSTDTQYF; DNA: TGTGCCAGCAGCCAATACCGGGACTACCTAAGCACAGATACGCAGTATTTT
J: TRBJ2-1; V: TRBV15; D: .; size: .; CDR3: CATSGRGQFF; DNA: TGTGCCACCAGCGGAAGGGGGCAGTTCTTC
J: TRBJ1-5; V: TRBV6-1; D: .; size: .; CDR3: CASRKAPHWPQHF; DNA: TGTGCCAGCCGAAAAGCCCCTCATTGGCCCCAGCATTTT
J: TRBJ2-1; V: TRBV12-5; D: TRBD2; size: .; CDR3: CASGLVSGTISYNEQFF; DNA: TGTGCTAGTGGTTTGGTCTCCGGGACTATCTCCTACAATGAGCAGTTCTTC
J: TRBJ2-3; V: TRBV28; D: TRBD1; size: once; CDR3: CASSLQGAIDTQYF; DNA: TGTGCCAGCAGCTTACAGGGGGCTATAGATACGCAGTATTTT
J: TRBJ2-7; V: TRBV7-2; D: .; size: .; CDR3: CASSPIVGRPYEQYF; DNA: TGTGCCAGCAGCCCAATCGTAGGGCGACCCTACGAGCAGTACTTC
J: TRBJ2-3; V: TRBV5-4; D: .; size: .; CDR3: CASSFSRLTGGTTDTQYF; DNA: TGTGCCAGCAGCTTCTCCCGACTGACCGGCGGTACGACAGATACGCAGTATTTT
J: TRBJ2-7; V: TRBV5-1; D: .; size: .; CDR3: CASSPRDTYYEQYF; DNA: TGCGCCAGCAGCCCCCGGGACACCTACTACGAGCAGTACTTC
J: TRBJ2-2; V: TRBV9; D: .; size: .; CDR3: CASSVEGSTPGELFF; DNA: TGTGCCAGCAGCGTAGAAGGTTCAACCCCCGGGGAGCTGTTTTTT
J: TRBJ1-6; V: TRBV4-1; D: .; size: .; CDR3: CASSLDIYSPLHF; DNA: TGCGCCAGCAGCTTAGATATTTATTCACCCCTCCACTTT